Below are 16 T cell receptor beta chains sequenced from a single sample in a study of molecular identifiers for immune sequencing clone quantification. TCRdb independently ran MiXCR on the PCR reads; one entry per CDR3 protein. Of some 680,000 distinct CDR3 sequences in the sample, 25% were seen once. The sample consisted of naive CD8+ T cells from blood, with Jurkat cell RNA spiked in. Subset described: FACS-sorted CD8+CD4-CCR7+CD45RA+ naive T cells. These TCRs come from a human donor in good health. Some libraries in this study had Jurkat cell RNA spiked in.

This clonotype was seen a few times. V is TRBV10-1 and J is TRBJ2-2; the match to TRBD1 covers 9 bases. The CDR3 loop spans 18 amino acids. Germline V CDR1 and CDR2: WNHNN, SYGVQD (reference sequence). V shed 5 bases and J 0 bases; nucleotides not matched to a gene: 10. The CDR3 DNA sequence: TGCGCCAGCAGTACCGGGACAGGGAGACATGCGAACACCGGGGAGCTGTTTTTT. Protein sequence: CASSTGTGRHANTGELFF.

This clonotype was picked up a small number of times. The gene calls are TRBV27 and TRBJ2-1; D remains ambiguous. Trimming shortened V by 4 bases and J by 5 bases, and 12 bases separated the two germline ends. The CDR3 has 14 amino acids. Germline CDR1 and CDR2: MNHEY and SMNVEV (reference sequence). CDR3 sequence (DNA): TGTGCCAGCAGTTCACTGTCCTTCAACAATGAGCAGTTCTTC. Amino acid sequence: CASSSLSFNNEQFF.

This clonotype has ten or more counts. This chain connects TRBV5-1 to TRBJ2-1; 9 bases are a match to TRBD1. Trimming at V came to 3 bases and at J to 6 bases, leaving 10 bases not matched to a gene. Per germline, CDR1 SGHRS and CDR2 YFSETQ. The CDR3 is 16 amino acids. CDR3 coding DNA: TGCGCCAGCAGCTACCCCCGGGACAGGGTTGCCAATGAGCAGTTCTTC. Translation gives CASSYPRDRVANEQFF.

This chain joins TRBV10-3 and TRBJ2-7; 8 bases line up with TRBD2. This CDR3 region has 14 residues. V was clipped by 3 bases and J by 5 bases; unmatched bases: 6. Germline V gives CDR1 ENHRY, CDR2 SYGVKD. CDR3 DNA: TGTGCCATCAGTGAAACGGGGGGGTTCGACGAGCAGTACTTC. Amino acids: CAISETGGFDEQYF.

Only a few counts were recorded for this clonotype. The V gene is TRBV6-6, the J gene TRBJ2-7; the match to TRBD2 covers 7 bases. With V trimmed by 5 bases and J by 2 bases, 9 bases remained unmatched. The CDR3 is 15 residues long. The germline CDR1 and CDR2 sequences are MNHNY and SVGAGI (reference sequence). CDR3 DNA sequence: TGTGCCAGCAGTATAAAGCGGGACCTTACCTACGAGCAGTACTTC. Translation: CASSIKRDLTYEQYF.

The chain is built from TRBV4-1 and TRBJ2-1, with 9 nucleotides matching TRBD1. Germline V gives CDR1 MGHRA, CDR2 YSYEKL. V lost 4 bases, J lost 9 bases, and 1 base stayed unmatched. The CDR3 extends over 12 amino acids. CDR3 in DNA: TGCGCCAGCAGCCCACAGGGGGCTGAGCAGTTCTTC. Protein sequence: CASSPQGAEQFF.

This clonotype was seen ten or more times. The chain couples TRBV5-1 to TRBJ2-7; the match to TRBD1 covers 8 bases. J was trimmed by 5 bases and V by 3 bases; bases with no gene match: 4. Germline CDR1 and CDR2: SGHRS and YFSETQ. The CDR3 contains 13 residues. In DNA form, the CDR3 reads TGCGCCAGCAGCTCGACAGGGGTCCACGAGCAGTACTTC. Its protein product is CASSSTGVHEQYF.

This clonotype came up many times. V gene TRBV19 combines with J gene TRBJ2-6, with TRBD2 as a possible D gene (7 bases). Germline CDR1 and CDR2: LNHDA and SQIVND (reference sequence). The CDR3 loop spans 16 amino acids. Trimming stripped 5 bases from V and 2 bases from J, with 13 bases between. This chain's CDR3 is CASSLTGGPGANVLTF. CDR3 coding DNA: TGTGCCAGTAGTTTGACGGGGGGCCCTGGGGCCAACGTCCTGACTTTC.

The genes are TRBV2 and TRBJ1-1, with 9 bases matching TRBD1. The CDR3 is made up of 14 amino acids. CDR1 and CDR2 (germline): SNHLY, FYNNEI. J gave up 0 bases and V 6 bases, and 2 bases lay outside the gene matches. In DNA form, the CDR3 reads TGTGCCAGCAGGGACAGGGGCATGAACACTGAAGCTTTCTTT. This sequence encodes CASRDRGMNTEAFF.

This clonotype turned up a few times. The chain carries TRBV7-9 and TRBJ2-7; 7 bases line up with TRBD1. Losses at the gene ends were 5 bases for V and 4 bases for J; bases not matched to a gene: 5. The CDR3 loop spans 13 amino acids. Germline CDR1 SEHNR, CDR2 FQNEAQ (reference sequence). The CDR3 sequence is CASSARQGYEQYF. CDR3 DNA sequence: TGTGCCAGCAGCGCGCGACAGGGTTACGAGCAGTACTTC.

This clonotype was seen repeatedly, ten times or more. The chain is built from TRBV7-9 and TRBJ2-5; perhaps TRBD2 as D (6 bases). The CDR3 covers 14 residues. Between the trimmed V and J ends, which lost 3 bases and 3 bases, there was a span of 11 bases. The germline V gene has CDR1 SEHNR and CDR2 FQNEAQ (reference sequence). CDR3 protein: CASSFSGLKETQYF. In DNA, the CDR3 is TGTGCCAGCAGCTTTAGCGGACTGAAAGAGACCCAGTACTTC.

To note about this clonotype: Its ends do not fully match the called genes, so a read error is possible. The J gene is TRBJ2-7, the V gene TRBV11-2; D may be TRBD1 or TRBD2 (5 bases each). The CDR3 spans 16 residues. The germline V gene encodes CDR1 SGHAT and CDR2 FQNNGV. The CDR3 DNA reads TGTGCCAGCAGCTTAGTTCCCGGGGCAAGCTCCTACGAGCTGTACTTC. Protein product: CASSLVPGASSYELYF. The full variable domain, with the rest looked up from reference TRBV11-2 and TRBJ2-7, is EAGVAQSPRYKIIEKRQSVAFWCNPISGHATLYWYQQILGQGPKLLIQFQNNGVVDDSQLPKDRFSAERLKGVDSTLKIQPAKLEDSAVYLCASSLVPGASSYELYFGPGTRLTVT.

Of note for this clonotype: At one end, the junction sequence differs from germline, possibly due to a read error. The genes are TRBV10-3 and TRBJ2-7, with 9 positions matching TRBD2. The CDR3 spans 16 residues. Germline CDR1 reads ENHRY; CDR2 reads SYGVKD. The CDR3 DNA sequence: TGTGCCATCAGTGAGTCCGAACTAGCGGGCTCCTACGCGCAGTACTTC. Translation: CAISESELAGSYAQYF.

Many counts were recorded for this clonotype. In DNA form, the CDR3 reads TGCGCCAGCAGCCAAGGGACGGCCAGCTCCTACGAGCAGTACTTC. Its protein is CASSQGTASSYEQYF. The rearrangement uses TRBV4-1 and TRBJ2-7; D is unresolved. This CDR3 has 15 residues. The germline V gene encodes CDR1 MGHRA and CDR2 YSYEKL. Trimming pared 1 base from V and 0 bases from J, leaving 10 bases between.

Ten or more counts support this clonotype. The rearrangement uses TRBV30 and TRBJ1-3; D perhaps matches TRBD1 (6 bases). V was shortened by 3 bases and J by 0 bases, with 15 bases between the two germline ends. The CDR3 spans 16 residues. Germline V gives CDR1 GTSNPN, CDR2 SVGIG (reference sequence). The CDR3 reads CAWSPLTGSSGNTIYF. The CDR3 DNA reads TGTGCCTGGAGCCCCTTAACAGGGTCCTCTGGAAACACCATATATTTT.

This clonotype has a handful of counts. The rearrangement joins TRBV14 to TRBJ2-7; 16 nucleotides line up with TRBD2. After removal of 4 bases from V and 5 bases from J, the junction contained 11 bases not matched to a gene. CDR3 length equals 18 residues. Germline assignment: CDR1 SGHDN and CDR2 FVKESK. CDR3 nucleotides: TGTGCCAGCAGCCCTTGGGGACTAGCGGGAGGGCCATCCAACGAGCAGTACTTC. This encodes CASSPWGLAGGPSNEQYF.